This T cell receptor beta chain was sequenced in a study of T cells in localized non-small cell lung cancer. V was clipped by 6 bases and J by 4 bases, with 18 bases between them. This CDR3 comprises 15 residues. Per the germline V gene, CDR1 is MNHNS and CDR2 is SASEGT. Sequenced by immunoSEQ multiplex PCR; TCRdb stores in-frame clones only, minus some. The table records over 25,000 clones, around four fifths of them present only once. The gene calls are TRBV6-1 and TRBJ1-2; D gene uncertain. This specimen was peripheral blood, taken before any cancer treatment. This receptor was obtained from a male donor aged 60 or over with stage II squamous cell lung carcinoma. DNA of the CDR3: TGTGCCAGCAGCCTCCTGACGGCTCAAACCTATGGCTACACCTTC. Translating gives CASSLLTAQTYGYTF.